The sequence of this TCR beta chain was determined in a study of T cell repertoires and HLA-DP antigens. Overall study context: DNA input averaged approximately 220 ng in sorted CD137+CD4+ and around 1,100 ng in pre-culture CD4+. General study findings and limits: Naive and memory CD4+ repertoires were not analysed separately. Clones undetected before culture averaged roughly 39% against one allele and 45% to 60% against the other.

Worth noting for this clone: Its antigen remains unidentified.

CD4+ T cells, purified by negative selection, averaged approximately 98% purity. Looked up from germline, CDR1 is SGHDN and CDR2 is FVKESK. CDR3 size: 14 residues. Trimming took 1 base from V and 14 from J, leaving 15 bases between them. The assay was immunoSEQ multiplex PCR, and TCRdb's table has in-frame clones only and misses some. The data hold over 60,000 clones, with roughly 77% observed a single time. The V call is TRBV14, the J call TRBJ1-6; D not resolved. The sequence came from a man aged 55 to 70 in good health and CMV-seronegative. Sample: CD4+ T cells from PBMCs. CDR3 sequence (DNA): TGTGCCAGCAGCCAAGGTCTTGTGTCCCCAGCCCTCCACTTT. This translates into CASSQGLVSPALHF.